This TCR beta chain comes out of a study of OX40 agonist ivuxolimab in advanced cancers. Profiled with immunoSEQ multiplex PCR; TCRdb holds only in-frame clones, not every one. The sample has some 100,000 clones, roughly 84% seen once. Trimming removed 5 bases at V and 4 bases at J, with 11 bases between. The CDR3 is 14 residues long. CDR1 is LNHDA, CDR2 SQIVND, per germline (reference sequence). The chain couples TRBV19 to TRBJ1-4; D might be TRBD1 (5 bases). This receptor was taken from an adult with an advanced solid tumor such as melanoma, head and neck, liver or kidney cancer. Here the sequenced sample was CD4+ or CD8+ T cells sorted from blood, taken in a trial of the OX40 agonist ivuxolimab. This CDR3 reads CASSPGRNNEKLFF. The CDR3 DNA reads TGTGCCAGTAGTCCGGGACGGAATAATGAAAAACTGTTTTTT.